The entry below gives a single TCR beta chain sequence along with its context. The record originates from a study of T cell responses to AZD1222 COVID-19 vaccine. Study background: Combined were second doses at about 4 or about 12 weeks.

Generated by immunoSEQ multiplex PCR, the TCRdb table keeps only in-frame clones and is missing some. The sample contains around 140,000 clones, about 92% of which appear only once. Germline V gene sequence: CDR1 GTSNPN, CDR2 SVGIG (reference sequence). The CDR3 extends over 14 amino acids. V gave up 6 bases and J gave up 6 bases, with 15 bases separating them. The specimen comprised peripheral blood, sampled on day 0 of AZD1222 vaccination. The chain recombines TRBV30 with TRBJ1-6; tentative D call: TRBD1 (5 bases). The sequence came from an adult in good health. The CDR3 DNA sequence: TGTGCCTGCGCCAGGGAGGTGGCTAATTCACCCCTCCACTTT. It encodes CACAREVANSPLHF.